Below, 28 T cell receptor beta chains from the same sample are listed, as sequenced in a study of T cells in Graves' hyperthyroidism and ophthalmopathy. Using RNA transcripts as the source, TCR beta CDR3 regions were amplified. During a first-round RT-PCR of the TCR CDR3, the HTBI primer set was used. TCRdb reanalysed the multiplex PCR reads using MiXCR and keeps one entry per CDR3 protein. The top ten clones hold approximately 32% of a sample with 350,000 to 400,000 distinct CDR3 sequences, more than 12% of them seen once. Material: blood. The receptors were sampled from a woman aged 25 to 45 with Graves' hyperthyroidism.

CDR3 nucleotide sequence: TGTGCCAGCAGCCGAGGACAGGTACCGGCTTTCTTT. This translates into CASSRGQVPAFF. The J gene is TRBJ1-1, the V gene TRBV28, with TRBD1 matching 7 bases. CDR1 is MDHEN and CDR2 is SYDVKM in the germline V gene. The CDR3 is 12 amino acids. The junction had 9 bases not matched to a gene; V was cut back by 6 bases and J by 11 bases.

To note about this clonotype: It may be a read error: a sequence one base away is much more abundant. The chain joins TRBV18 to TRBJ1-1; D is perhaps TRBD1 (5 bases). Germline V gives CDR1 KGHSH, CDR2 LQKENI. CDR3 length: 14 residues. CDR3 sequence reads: CAGSPTGGYTEAFF. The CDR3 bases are TGTGCCGGCTCACCTACGGGGGGATACACTGAAGCTTTCTTT.

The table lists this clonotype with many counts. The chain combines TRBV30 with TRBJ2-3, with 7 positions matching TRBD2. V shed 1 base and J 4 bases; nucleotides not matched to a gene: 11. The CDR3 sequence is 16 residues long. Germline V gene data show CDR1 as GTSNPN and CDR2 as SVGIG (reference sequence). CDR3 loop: CAWSAQSGIRADTQYF. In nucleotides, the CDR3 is TGTGCCTGGAGTGCTCAAAGCGGGATAAGGGCAGATACGCAGTATTTT.

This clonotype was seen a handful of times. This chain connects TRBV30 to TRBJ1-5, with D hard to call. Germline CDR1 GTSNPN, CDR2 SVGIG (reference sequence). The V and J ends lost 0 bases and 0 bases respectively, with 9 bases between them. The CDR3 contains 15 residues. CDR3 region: CAWSVSAVSNQPQHF. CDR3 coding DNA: TGTGCCTGGAGTGTGAGCGCAGTTAGCAATCAGCCCCAGCATTTT.

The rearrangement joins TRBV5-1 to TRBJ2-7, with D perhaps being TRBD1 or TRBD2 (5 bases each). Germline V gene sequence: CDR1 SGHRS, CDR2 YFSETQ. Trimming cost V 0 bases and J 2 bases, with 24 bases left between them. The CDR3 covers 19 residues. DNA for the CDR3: TGCGCCAGCAGCTTGGTCGTTCGGGCAGGGAACGGGGAGACCTACGAGCAGTACTTC. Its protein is CASSLVVRAGNGETYEQYF.

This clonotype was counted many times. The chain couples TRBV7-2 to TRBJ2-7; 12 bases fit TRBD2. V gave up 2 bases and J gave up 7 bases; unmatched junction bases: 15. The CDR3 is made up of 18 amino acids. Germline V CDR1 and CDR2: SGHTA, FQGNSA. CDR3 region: CASSLTRRLAGARGEQYF. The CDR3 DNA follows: TGTGCCAGCAGCTTAACCCGCCGACTAGCGGGAGCGAGAGGGGAGCAGTACTTC.

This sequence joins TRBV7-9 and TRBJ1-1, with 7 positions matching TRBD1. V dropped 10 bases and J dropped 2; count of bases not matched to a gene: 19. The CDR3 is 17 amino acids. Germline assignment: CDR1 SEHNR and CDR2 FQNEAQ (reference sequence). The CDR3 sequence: CAIREELRTGDNTEAFF. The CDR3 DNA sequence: TGTGCCATAAGAGAAGAGCTAAGGACAGGTGATAACACTGAAGCTTTCTTT.

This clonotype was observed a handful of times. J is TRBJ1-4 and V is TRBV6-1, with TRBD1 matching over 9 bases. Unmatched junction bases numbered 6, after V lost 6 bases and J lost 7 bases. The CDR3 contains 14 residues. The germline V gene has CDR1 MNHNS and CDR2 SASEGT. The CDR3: CASRGQGRIEKLFF. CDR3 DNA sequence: TGTGCCAGCAGAGGACAGGGGCGGATTGAAAAACTGTTTTTT.

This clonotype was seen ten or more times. CDR3 in DNA: TGTGCCAGCAGCCGACCAGGGTCTAGGGAGCAGTTCTTC. Translation: CASSRPGSREQFF. The chain has TRBV3-1 and TRBJ2-1, with a weak D call TRBD1 (5 bases). Germline CDR1 is LGHDT and CDR2 is YNNKEL (reference sequence). V lost 4 bases, J lost 10 bases, and 14 bases lay in between. This CDR3 is 13 amino acids long.

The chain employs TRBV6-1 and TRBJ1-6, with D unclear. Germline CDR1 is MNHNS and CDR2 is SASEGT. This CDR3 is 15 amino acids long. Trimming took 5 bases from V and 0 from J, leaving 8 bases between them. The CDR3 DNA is TGTGCCAGCAGTCCAGAGATCTCCTATAATTCACCCCTCCACTTT. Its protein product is CASSPEISYNSPLHF.

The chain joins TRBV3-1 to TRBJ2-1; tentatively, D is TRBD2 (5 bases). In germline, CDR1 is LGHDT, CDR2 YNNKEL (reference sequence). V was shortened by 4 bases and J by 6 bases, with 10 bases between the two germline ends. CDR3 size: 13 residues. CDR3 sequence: CASSRRGTNEQFF. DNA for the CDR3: TGTGCCAGCAGCCGCCGGGGAACCAATGAGCAGTTCTTC.

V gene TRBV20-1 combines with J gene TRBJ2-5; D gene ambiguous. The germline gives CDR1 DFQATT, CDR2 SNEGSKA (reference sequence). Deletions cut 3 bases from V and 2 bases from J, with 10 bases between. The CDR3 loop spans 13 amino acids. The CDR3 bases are TGCAGTGCTAGCCGCCAGATTCAAGAGACCCAGTACTTC. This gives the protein CSASRQIQETQYF.

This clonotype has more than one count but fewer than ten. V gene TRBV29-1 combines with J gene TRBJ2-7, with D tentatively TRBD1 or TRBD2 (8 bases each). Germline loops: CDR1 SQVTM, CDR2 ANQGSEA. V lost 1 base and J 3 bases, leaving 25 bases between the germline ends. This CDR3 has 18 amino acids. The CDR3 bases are TGCAGCGTTGAAGCGACAGGGGAGGGAAGCGGGAGAAACTACGAGCAGTACTTC. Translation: CSVEATGEGSGRNYEQYF.

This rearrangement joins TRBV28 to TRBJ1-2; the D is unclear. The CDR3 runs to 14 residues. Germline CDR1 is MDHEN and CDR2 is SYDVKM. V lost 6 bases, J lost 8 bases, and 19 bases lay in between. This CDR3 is CASSPPGAPGGYTF. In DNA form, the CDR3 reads TGTGCCAGCAGCCCCCCTGGCGCGCCGGGCGGCTACACCTTC.

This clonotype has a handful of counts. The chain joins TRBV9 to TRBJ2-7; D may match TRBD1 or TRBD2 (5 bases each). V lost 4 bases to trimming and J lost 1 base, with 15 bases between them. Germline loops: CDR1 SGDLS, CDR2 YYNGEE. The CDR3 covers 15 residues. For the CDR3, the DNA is TGTGCCAGCAGCCTGGGGGTGAGCGGATCCTACGAGCAGTACTTC. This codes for CASSLGVSGSYEQYF.

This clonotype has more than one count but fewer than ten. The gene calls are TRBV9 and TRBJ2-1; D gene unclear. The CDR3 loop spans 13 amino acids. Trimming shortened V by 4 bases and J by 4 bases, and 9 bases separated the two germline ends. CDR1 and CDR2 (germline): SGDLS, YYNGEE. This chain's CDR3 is CASSPLPYNEQFF. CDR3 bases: TGTGCCAGCAGCCCCCTTCCTTACAATGAGCAGTTCTTC.

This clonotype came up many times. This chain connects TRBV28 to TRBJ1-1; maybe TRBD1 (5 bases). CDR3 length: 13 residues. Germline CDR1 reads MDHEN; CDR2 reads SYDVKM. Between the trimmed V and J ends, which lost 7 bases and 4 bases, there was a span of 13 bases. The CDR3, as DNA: TGTGCCAGCAAACTAACGGGGGTCACTGAAGCTTTCTTT. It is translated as CASKLTGVTEAFF.

In DNA form, the CDR3 reads TGCAGTGCTCGGTGGTCTAGCACAGATACGCAGTATTTT. This translates into CSARWSSTDTQYF. The rearrangement joins TRBV20-1 to TRBJ2-3; D unresolved. CDR3 size: 13 residues. CDR1 and CDR2 from the germline V gene are DFQATT and SNEGSKA (reference sequence). V was shortened by 5 bases and J by 0 bases, with 9 bases between the two germline ends.

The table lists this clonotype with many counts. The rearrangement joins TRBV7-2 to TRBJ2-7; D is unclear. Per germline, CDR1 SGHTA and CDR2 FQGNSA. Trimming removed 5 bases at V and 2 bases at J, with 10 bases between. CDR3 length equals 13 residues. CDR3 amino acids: CASSRLGAYEQYF. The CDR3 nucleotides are TGTGCCAGCAGCCGTCTGGGCGCCTACGAGCAGTACTTC.

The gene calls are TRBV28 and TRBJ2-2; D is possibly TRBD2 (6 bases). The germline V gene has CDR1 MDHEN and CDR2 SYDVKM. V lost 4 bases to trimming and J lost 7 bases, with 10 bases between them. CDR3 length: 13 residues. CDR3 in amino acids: CASSSTGSGELFF. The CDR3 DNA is TGTGCCAGCAGTTCGACCGGGAGCGGGGAGCTGTTTTTT.

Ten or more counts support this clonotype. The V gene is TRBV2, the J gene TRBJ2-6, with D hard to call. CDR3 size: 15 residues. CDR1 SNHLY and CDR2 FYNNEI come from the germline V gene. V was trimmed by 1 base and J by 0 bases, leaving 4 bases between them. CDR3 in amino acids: CASSEEDSGANVLTF. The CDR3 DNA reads TGTGCCAGCAGTGAAGAGGACTCTGGGGCCAACGTCCTGACTTTC.

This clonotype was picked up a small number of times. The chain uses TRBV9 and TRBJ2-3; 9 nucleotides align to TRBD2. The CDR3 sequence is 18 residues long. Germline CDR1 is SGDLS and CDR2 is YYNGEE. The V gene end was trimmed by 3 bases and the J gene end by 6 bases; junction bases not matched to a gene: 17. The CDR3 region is CASSADPGSGSGRDTQYF. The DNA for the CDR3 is TGTGCCAGCAGCGCCGACCCTGGTAGCGGGAGCGGTCGGGATACGCAGTATTTT.

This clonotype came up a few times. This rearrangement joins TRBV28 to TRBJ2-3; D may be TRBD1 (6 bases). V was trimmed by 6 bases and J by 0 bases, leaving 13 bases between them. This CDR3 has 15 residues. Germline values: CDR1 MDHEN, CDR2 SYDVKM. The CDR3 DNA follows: TGTGCCAGCAGATCGACAGGACCTAGCACAGATACGCAGTATTTT. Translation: CASRSTGPSTDTQYF. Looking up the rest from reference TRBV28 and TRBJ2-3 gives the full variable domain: DVKVTQSSRYLVKRTGEKVFLECVQDMDHENMFWYRQDPGLGLRLIYFSYDVKMKEKGDIPEGYSVSREKKERFSLILESASTNQTSMYLCASRSTGPSTDTQYFGPGTRLTVL.

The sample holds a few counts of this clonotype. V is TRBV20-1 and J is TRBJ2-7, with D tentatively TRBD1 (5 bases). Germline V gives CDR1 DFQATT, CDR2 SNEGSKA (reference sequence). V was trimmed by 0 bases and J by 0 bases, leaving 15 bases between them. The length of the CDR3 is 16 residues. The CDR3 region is CSARDPRQGGSYEQYF. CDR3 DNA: TGCAGTGCTAGAGACCCCAGGCAGGGCGGCTCCTACGAGCAGTACTTC.

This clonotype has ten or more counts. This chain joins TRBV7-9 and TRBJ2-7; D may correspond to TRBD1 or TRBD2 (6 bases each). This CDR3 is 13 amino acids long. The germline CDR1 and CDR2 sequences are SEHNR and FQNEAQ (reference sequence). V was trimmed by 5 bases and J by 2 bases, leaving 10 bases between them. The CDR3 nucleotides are TGTGCCAGCAGCCCGGGGGCTACCTACGAGCAGTACTTC. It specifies CASSPGATYEQYF.

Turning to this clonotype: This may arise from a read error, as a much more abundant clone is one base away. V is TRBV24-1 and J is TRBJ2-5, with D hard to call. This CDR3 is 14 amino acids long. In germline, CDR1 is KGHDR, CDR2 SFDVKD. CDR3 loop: CAASESGSRETQYF. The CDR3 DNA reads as TGTGCCGCCAGTGAGTCTGGGTCTAGGGAGACCCAGTACTTC.

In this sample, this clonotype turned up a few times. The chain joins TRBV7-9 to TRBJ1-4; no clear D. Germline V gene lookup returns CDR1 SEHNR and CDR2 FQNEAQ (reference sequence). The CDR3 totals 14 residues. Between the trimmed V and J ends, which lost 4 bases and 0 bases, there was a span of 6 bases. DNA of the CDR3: TGTGCCAGCAGCTCGGCTGCAACTAATGAAAAACTGTTTTTT. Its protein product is CASSSAATNEKLFF. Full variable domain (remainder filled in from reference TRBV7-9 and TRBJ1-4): DTGVSQNPRHKITKRGQNVTFRCDPISEHNRLYWYRQTLGQGPEFLTYFQNEAQLEKSRLLSDRFSAERPKGSFSTLEIQRTEQGDSAMYLCASSSAATNEKLFFGSGTQLSVL.

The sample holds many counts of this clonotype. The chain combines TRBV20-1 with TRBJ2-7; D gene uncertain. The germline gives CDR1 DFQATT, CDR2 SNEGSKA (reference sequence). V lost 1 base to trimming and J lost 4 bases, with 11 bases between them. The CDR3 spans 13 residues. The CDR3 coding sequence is TGCAGTGCTAGAGGAGGAAGAGGATACGAGCAGTACTTC. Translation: CSARGGRGYEQYF.